This T cell receptor beta chain was profiled in a study of blood T cell repertoires in COVID-19. The table came from immunoSEQ multiplex PCR; TCRdb's copy has only in-frame clones and leaves some out. This sample carries under 80,000 clones, 70% to 90% of them seen once, and the ten largest clones take around 3.9%. Per germline, CDR1 MDHEN and CDR2 SYDVKM. V dropped 6 bases and J dropped 5; count of bases not matched to a gene: 11. This CDR3 spans 15 amino acids. This chain joins TRBV28 and TRBJ1-1; 8 bases agree with TRBD1. The sample was peripheral blood. The sequence was obtained from an older man with active COVID-19. CDR3 in DNA: TGTGCCAGCAGCCCGAGACAGGGGCGGAGAACTGAAGCTTTCTTT. Translated: CASSPRQGRRTEAFF.